This TCR beta chain was documented in a study of cytomegalovirus exposure and HLA in healthy donors. With 60 Vbeta and 13 Jbeta primers, the PCR was carried out. Clones were sequenced by immunoSEQ multiplex PCR, and TCRdb holds only the in-frame ones, with some missing. The sample spans 100,000 to 150,000 clones; the ten largest clones claim about 2%. With respect to this clone: Its antigen is still unknown.

CDR3 length equals 20 residues. Trimming removed 4 bases from V and 0 bases from J; junction bases left unmatched: 13. CDR1 is SGHNT, CDR2 YENEEA, per germline. General observations from the study: An analysis done earlier found most TCR beta V segments productive about 87% or about 30% of the time. Analysis was carried out at a later point, and it linked a missense DCLRE1C variant to TCR beta V- and J-gene trimming.

Sequences were obtained from PBMCs. This chain joins TRBV11-3 and TRBJ2-1; 12 nucleotides line up with TRBD2. The TCR sequence derives from a man aged 40-49 years in good health and CMV-seronegative. The chain's CDR3 is CASSSQVGLAGVSSYNEQFF. The CDR3, as DNA: TGTGCCAGCAGCTCACAGGTGGGACTAGCGGGTGTTAGCTCCTACAATGAGCAGTTCTTC.